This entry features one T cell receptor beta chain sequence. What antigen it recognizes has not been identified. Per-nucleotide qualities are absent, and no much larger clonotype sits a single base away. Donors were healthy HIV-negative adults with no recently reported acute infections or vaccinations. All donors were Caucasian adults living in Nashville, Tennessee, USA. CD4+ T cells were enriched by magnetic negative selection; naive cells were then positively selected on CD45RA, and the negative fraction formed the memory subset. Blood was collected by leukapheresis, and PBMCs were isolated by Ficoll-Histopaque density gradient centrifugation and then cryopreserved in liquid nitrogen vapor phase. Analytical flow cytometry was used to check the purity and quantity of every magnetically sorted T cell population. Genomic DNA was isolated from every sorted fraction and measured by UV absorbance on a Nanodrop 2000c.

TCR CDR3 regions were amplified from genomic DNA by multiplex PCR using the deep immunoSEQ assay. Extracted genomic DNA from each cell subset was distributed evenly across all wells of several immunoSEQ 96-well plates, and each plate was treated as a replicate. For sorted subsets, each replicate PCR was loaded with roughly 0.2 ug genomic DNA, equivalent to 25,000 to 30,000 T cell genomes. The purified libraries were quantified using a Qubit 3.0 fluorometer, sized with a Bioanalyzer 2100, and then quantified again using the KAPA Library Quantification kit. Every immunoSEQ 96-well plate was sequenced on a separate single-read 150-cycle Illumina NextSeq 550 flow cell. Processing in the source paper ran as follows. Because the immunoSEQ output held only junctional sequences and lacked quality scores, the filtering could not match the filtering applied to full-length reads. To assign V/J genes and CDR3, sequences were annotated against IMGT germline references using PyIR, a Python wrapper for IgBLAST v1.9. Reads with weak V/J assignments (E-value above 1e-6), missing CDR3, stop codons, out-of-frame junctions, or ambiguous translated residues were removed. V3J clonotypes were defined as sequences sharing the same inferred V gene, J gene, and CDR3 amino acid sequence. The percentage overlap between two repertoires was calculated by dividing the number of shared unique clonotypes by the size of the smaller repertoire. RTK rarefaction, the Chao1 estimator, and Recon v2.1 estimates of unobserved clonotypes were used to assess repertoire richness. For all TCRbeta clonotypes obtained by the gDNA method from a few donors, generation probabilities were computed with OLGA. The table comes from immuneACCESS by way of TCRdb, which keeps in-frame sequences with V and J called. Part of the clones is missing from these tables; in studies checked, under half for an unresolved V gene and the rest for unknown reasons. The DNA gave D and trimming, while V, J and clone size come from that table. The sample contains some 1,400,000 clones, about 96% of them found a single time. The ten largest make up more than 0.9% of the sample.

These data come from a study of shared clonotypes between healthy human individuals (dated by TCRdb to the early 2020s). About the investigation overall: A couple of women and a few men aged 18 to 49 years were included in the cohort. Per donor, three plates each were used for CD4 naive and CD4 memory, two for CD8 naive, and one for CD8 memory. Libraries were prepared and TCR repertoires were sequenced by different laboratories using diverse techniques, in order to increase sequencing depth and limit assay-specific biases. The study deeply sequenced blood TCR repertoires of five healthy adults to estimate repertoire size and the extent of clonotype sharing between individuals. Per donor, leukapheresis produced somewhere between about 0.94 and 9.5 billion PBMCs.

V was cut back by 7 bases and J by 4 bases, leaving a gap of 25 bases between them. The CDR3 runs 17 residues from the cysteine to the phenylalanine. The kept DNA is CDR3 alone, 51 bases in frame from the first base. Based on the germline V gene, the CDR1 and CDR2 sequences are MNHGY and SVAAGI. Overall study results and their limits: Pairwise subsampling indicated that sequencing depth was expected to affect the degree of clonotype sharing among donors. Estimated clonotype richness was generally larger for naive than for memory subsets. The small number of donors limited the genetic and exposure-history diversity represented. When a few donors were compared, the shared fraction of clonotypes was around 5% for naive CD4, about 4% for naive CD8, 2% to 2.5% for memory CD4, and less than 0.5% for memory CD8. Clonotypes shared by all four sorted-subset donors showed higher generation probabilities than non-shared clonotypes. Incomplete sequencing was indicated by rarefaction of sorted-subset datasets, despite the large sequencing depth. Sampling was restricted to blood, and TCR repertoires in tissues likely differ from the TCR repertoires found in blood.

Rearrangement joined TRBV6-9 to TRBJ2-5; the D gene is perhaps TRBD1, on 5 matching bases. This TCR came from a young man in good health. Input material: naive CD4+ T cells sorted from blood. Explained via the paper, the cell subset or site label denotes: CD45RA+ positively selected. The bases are TGTGCCAGCACGAACCCCACCCGAGGTCAGGGTGGAGAGACCCAGTACTTC. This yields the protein CASTNPTRGQGGETQYF.